Detailed here is one T cell receptor (beta chain). Its antigen is still unknown. The data derive from a study of yellow fever vaccine responses in identical twins. Points from the study as a whole: Reported findings indicate that twins' vaccine T cell responses seemed partially convergent, partially personalized.

TCRdb re-called the RT-PCR reads through MiXCR, storing one row per CDR3 protein. The table has thousands of distinct CDR3 sequences, around 84% seen once. This CDR3 comprises 17 residues. The chain recombines TRBV21-1 with TRBJ1-4. TRBV21-1 is given as a pseudogene. The TCR sequence derives from a woman between 18 and 29 years old who received the yellow fever vaccine. The input for sequencing was T cells from blood (PBMCs), unsorted or a sorted subset (not recorded which), taken before or after yellow fever vaccination (not recorded which). The CDR3 spells CASSNSDLGGSLEKLFF. The CDR3 DNA reads TGTGCCAGCAGCAATAGCGACCTGGGAGGGTCCCTCGAAAAACTGTTTTTT.